This T cell receptor beta chain was found in a study of blood T cell repertoires in COVID-19. Method: immunoSEQ multiplex PCR; TCRdb's copy keeps in-frame clones and lacks some. The data show 150,000 to 200,000 clones, about 85% seen once. CDR3 length: 12 residues. V was clipped by 5 bases and J by 6 bases, with 13 bases between them. The germline V gene encodes CDR1 SQVTM and CDR2 ANQGSEA. The clonotype originates from a man between 60 and 75 years old with acute or convalescent COVID-19. Input material: peripheral blood. The chain is built from TRBV29-1 and TRBJ1-2; a weak D match, TRBD1 (6 bases). The CDR3 DNA reads TGCAGCGTTCAGGGCAGGGGACATGGCTACACCTTC. Translation gives CSVQGRGHGYTF.